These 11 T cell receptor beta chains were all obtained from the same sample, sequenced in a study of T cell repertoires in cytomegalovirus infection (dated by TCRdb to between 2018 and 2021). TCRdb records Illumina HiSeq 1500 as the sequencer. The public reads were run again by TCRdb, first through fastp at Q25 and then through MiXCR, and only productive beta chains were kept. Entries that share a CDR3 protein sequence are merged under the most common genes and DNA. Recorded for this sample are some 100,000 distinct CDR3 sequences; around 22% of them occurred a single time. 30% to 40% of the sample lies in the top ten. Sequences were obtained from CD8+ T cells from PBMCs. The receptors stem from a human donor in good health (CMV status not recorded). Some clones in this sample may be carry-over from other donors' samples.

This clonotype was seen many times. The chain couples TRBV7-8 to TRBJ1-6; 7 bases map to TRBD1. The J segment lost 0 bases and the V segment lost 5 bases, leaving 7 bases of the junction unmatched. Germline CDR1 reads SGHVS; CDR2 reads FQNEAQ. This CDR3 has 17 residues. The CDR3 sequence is CASSGGTVSSYNSPLHF. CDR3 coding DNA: TGTGCCAGCAGCGGGGGGACAGTCAGCTCCTATAATTCACCCCTCCACTTT.

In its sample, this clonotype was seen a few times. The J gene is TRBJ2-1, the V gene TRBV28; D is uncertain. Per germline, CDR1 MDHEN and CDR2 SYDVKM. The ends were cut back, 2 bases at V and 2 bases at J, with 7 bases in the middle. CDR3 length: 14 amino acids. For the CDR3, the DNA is TGTGCCAGCAGTTTAGTGCGCCCCTACAATGAGCAGTTCTTC. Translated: CASSLVRPYNEQFF.

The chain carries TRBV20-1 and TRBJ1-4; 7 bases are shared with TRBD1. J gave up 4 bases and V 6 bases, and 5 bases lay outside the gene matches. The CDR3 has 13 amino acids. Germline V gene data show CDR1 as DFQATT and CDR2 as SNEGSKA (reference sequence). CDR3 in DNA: TGCAGTGCCCAGACAGGGATTAATGAAAAACTGTTTTTT. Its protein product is CSAQTGINEKLFF.

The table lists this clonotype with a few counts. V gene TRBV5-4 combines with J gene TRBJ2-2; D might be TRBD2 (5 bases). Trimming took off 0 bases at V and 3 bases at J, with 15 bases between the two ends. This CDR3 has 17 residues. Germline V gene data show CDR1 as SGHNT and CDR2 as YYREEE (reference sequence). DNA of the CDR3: TGTGCCAGCAGCTTGGATAGCCTGGGAGTGGACACCGGGGAGCTGTTTTTT. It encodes CASSLDSLGVDTGELFF.

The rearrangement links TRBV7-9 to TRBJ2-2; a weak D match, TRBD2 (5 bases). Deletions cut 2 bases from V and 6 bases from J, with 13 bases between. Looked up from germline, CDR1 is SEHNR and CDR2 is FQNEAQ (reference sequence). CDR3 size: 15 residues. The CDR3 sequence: CASSLLAPEAGELFF. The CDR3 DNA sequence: TGTGCCAGCAGCTTATTGGCTCCGGAGGCCGGGGAGCTGTTTTTT.

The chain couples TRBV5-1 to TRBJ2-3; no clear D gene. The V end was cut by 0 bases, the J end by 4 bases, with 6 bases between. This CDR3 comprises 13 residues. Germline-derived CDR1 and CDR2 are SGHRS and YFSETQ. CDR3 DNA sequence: TGCGCCAGCAGCTTGGAGGCTCCAGATACGCAGTATTTT. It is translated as CASSLEAPDTQYF.

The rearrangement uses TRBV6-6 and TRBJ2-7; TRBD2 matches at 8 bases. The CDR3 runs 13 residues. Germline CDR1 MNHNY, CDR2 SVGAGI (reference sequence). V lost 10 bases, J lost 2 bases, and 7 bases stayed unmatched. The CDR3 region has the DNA TGTGCCACCAGACTAGCGAGAACCTACGAGCAGTACTTC. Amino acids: CATRLARTYEQYF.

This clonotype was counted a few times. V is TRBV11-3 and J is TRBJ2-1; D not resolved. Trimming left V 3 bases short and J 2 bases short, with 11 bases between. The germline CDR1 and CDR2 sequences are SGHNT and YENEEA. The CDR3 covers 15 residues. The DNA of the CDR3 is TGTGCCAGCAGCTTCCTAGAATCGGCCTACAATGAGCAGTTCTTC. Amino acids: CASSFLESAYNEQFF.

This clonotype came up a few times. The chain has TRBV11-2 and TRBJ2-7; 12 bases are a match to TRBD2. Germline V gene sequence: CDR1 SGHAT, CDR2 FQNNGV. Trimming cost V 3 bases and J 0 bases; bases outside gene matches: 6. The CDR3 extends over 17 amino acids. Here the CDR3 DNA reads TGTGCCAGCAGCTTGGGGTCTAGCGGGGGGGGCTCCTACGAGCAGTACTTC. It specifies CASSLGSSGGGSYEQYF.

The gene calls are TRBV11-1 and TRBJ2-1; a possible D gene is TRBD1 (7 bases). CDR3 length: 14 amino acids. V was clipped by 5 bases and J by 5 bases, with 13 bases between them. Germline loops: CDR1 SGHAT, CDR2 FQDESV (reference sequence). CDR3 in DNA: TGTGCCAGCAGCGGAGGGGGCATAAACAATGAGCAGTTCTTC. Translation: CASSGGGINNEQFF.

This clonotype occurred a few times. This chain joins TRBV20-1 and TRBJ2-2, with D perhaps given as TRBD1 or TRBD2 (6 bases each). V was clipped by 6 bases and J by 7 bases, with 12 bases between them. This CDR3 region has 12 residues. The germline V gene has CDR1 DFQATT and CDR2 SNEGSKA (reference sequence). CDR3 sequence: CSAEGGIGELFF. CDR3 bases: TGCAGTGCAGAGGGGGGCATCGGGGAGCTGTTTTTT.